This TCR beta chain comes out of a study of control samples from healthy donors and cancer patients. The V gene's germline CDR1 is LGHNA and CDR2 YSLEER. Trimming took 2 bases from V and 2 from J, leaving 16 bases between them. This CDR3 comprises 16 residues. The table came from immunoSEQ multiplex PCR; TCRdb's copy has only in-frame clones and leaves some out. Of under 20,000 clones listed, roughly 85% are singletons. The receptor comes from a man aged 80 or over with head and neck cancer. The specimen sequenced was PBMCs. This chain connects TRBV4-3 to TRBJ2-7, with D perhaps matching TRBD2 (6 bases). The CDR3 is CASSQIYGGETYEQYF. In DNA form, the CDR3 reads TGCGCCAGCAGCCAAATTTATGGCGGGGAGACCTACGAGCAGTACTTC.